The clone carrying this T cell receptor (beta chain) was recorded many times. The data are from a study of shared clonotypes between healthy human individuals. Per the germline V gene, CDR1 is SEHNR and CDR2 is FQNEAQ (reference sequence). The V end was cut by 5 bases, the J end by 2 bases, with 10 bases between. The CDR3 has 14 residues. Assay: immunoSEQ multiplex PCR; the TCRdb copy retains only in-frame clones and omits some. This sample has 900,000 to 1,200,000 clones; approximately 80% occur once, and the top ten carry 0.6% to 0.75%. The clonotype comes from a man younger than 35 in good health. Some clones in this sample may be carry-over from other donors' samples. The chain recombines TRBV7-9 with TRBJ1-3; D ambiguous. The sequenced sample was memory CD4+ T cells from PBMCs. Subset: CD45RA-negative fraction. CDR3 coding DNA: TGTGCCAGCAGCGTAGGACGGGCTGGAAACACCATATATTTT. This encodes CASSVGRAGNTIYF.